The present T cell receptor (beta chain) was sequenced within a study of blood T cell repertoires in COVID-19. The CDR3 runs to 15 residues. Germline V gene lookup returns CDR1 MNHEY and CDR2 SVGAGI. With 7 bases removed from V and 2 bases from J, the gap between germline ends came to 17 bases. Two negative PCRs, clearance, or symptom resolution characterized the recovered Cohort 3 donors. Only in-frame clones appear in the TCRdb table, and some are missing; sequencing was by immunoSEQ multiplex PCR. The sample has some 250,000 clones, approximately 84% seen once; the top ten hold approximately 15%. This receptor was identified in a man in his forties or fifties who had recovered from COVID-19. The chain carries TRBV6-5 and TRBJ1-1; D possibly corresponds to TRBD1 (5 bases). What was sequenced was PBMCs or T cells enriched from blood (not recorded which). The CDR3 sequence is CASTLERGGNTEAFF. CDR3 in DNA: TGTGCCAGCACCTTAGAGAGGGGAGGAAACACTGAAGCTTTCTTT.